The clone carrying this TCR beta chain came up a few times. The data were taken from a study of regulatory T cells in long-lasting Graves disease. Investigators prepared the TCR beta libraries by applying iRepertoire HTBI primers and Arm-PCR of CDR3 regions. TCRdb re-called the multiplex PCR reads with MiXCR, one entry per CDR3 protein. The sample shows about 610,000 distinct CDR3 sequences, around 16% of them seen only once. Per germline, CDR1 GTSNPN and CDR2 SVGIG (reference sequence). With 3 bases removed from V and 1 base from J, the gap between germline ends came to 0 bases. The CDR3 contains 10 residues. Time point given: newly diagnosed GD, antithyroid drugs for less than 3 months. The authors made the TCR library using RNA they extracted from PBMCs. The data were also submitted as part of a second study, on T cells in Graves' hyperthyroidism and ophthalmopathy.

Here the sequenced sample was peripheral blood mononuclear cells (PBMCs), taken at new diagnosis, from a patient treated with antithyroid drugs. The rearrangement uses TRBV30 and TRBJ2-5; D gene uncertain. The clonotype comes from a man between 18 and 35 years old with Graves disease. The CDR3 reads CAWSQETQYF. The DNA of the CDR3 is TGTGCCTGGAGCCAAGAGACCCAGTACTTC.